This TCR beta chain derives from a study of blood T cell repertoires in COVID-19. As for the study in general: Spain, Italy and the United States supplied samples that represented acute and convalescent COVID-19. Sources were T cells, B-cell-depleted T cells, or PBMCs; the material itself was cDNA or gDNA.

As originally analysed: Estimation of nucleated cell counts was performed using reference gene primer amplification. Assay: immunoSEQ multiplex PCR; the TCRdb copy retains only in-frame clones and omits some. V, J and clone size were drawn from that table, and D and trimming were deduced from the DNA. The sample contains some 250,000 clones, around 83% of which appear only once. The sample comprised peripheral blood. The clonotype comes from a man in his forties with active or convalescent COVID-19.

The CDR3 bases are TGTGCCAGCAGTTACTCGACAGGTCCAGCCACCGGGGAGCTGTTTTTT. Encoded protein: CASSYSTGPATGELFF. The V and J genes are TRBV6-5 and TRBJ2-2, with a possible D match to TRBD1 (6 bases). Trimming stripped 0 bases from V and 4 bases from J, with 12 bases between. The length of the CDR3 is 16 residues. The germline V gene encodes CDR1 MNHEY and CDR2 SVGAGI.